These 19 T cell receptor beta chains came from one sample sequenced in a study of vaccination and CD4 T cells after COVID-19. The antigens for these receptors are not known. Treatment described: approximately nine-day PBMC culture with coronavirus spike peptide pools or control peptides (ViraFEST assay). Cultured CD4+ T cells had their DNA profiled by the Oncomine TCR Beta short-read assay. One entry per CDR3 protein results from TCRdb running MiXCR on the PCR reads. The sample carries approximately 15,000 distinct CDR3 sequences, approximately 47% recorded once. The sequences come from CD4+ T cells from blood, cultured in vitro, collected before SARS-CoV-2 vaccination. These receptors were taken from a human donor who received a COVID-19 vaccine.

The J gene is TRBJ2-3, the V gene TRBV2; D may be TRBD1 (7 bases). There are 14 residues in the CDR3. The V end lost 3 bases, the J end lost 4 bases, and 11 bases lay between the germline ends. Germline CDR1 reads SNHLY; CDR2 reads FYNNEI. CDR3 loop: CASSDGRGADTQYF. DNA for the CDR3: TGTGCCAGCAGTGACGGCAGGGGGGCAGATACGCAGTATTTT.

This clonotype has just a few counts. The V gene is TRBV30, the J gene TRBJ1-2; possibly TRBD1 for D (5 bases). Germline CDR1 is GTSNPN and CDR2 is SVGIG (reference sequence). The ends were cut back, 1 base at V and 3 bases at J, with 12 bases in the middle. This CDR3 is built from 14 residues. The CDR3 is CAWSETAGDYGYTF. In DNA, the CDR3 is TGTGCCTGGAGTGAGACGGCGGGGGACTATGGCTACACCTTC.

This clonotype has only a few counts. The gene calls are TRBV27 and TRBJ1-1; TRBD1 might be the D (5 bases). The germline gives CDR1 MNHEY, CDR2 SMNVEV (reference sequence). This CDR3 comprises 15 residues. Trimming shortened V by 0 bases and J by 0 bases, and 8 bases separated the two germline ends. The CDR3, as DNA: TGTGCCAGCAGTTTATCCAGGGTCATGAACACTGAAGCTTTCTTT. Its protein product is CASSLSRVMNTEAFF.

The chain employs TRBV5-1 and TRBJ1-2; D is perhaps TRBD1 (5 bases). V was cut by 2 bases and J by 1 base, with 12 bases left in between. This CDR3 has 15 residues. Germline assignment: CDR1 SGHRS and CDR2 YFSETQ. The CDR3 nucleotides are TGCGCCAGCAGCTTAAACCCAGGGCTTAACTATGGCTACACCTTC. It encodes CASSLNPGLNYGYTF.

This chain links TRBV27 with TRBJ2-1; D is possibly TRBD1 (6 bases). V dropped 0 bases and J dropped 9 bases, with 9 bases sitting between them. Germline assignment: CDR1 MNHEY and CDR2 SMNVEV (reference sequence). CDR3 length: 13 residues. CDR3 sequence (DNA): TGTGCCAGCAGTTTATCACAGGGAGTTGAGCAGTTCTTC. This translates into CASSLSQGVEQFF.

This clonotype showed up just a few times. The limits of the CDR3 on the DNA are not certain, so only TCRdb's listed CDR3 is given. The chain uses TRBV12-2 and TRBJ1-6; the table gives TRBD1 as D, unverified against the DNA. TRBV12-2 is a listed pseudogene. Ends included, the CDR3 has 15 residues. The CDR3: CASRLVGAGNSPLHF.

The gene calls are TRBV24-1 and TRBJ2-1; D not certain. V was pared by 3 bases and J by 6 bases, with 11 bases between. CDR1 is KGHDR, CDR2 SFDVKD, per germline. The CDR3 is made up of 14 amino acids. The CDR3 region is CATSDIYTANEQFF. The CDR3 DNA is TGTGCCACCAGTGATATCTACACAGCCAATGAGCAGTTCTTC.

This chain links TRBV19 with TRBJ2-5, with TRBD2 matching 10 bases. V trimming: 5 bases; J trimming: 5 bases; junction bases outside the gene matches: 8. CDR3 length: 15 amino acids. Per the germline V gene, CDR1 is LNHDA and CDR2 is SQIVND (reference sequence). In DNA form, the CDR3 reads TGTGCCAGTAGTCCTAGCGGGGGCACCACCGAGACCCAGTACTTC. Translation: CASSPSGGTTETQYF.

This clonotype was picked up a small number of times. J is TRBJ1-2 and V is TRBV6-5, with D possibly being TRBD1 (6 bases). The ends were cut back, 4 bases at V and 1 base at J, with 13 bases in the middle. This CDR3 has 15 residues. Looked up from germline, CDR1 is MNHEY and CDR2 is SVGAGI. CDR3 in amino acids: CASSLTGQYNYGYTF. CDR3 coding DNA: TGTGCCAGCAGTTTGACAGGACAATATAACTATGGCTACACCTTC.

The rearrangement uses TRBV11-2 and TRBJ1-6, with TRBD1 matching 12 bases. Germline CDR1 reads SGHAT; CDR2 reads FQNNGV. The ends lost 5 bases at V and 9 bases at J; junction bases unmatched: 5. The CDR3 is made up of 15 amino acids. The CDR3 DNA follows: TGTGCCAGCAGCCTGGGACAGGGGGCGAGTTCACCCCTCCACTTT. Protein: CASSLGQGASSPLHF.

The V gene is TRBV7-6, the J gene TRBJ2-3; a possible D gene is TRBD2 (6 bases). The CDR3 extends over 15 amino acids. Per germline, CDR1 SGHVS and CDR2 FNYEAQ. V lost 1 base and J lost 7, with 15 bases in between. The CDR3 region is CASSLGFGTLNTQYF. CDR3 nucleotide sequence: TGTGCCAGCAGCTTAGGTTTCGGGACTTTAAATACGCAGTATTTT. Complete variable domain (other parts from reference TRBV7-6 and TRBJ2-3): GAGVSQSPRYKVTKRGQDVALRCDPISGHVSLYWYRQALGQGPEFLTYFNYEAQQDKSGLPNDRFSAERPEGSISTLTIQRTEQRDSAMYRCASSLGFGTLNTQYFGPGTRLTVL.

This clonotype was counted only a few times. V gene TRBV25-1 combines with J gene TRBJ1-2, with TRBD1 as a possible D gene (5 bases). V lost 1 base, J lost 7 bases, and 13 bases lay in between. CDR3 length: 14 amino acids. Germline V gene data show CDR1 as MGHDK and CDR2 as SYGVNS. The CDR3 nucleotides are TGTGCCAGCAGTGAATCCGGGACGGCGGGTGGCTACACCTTC. It encodes CASSESGTAGGYTF.

V gene TRBV7-3 combines with J gene TRBJ2-1, with TRBD2 matching over 8 bases. V trimming: 5 bases; J trimming: 3 bases; junction bases outside the gene matches: 6. This CDR3 contains 15 residues. Looked up from germline, CDR1 is SGHTA and CDR2 is FQGTGA. This CDR3 is CASSRSGVFYNEQFF. The CDR3 nucleotides read TGTGCCAGCAGCCGTAGCGGGGTCTTCTACAATGAGCAGTTCTTC.

This clonotype has only a few counts. The rearrangement joins TRBV7-2 to TRBJ2-7; 8 bases match TRBD2. CDR3 length: 17 amino acids. V trimming: 4 bases; J trimming: 5 bases; junction bases outside the gene matches: 16. Per the germline V gene, CDR1 is SGHTA and CDR2 is FQGNSA. CDR3: CASSSPLAVRRGDEQYF. In DNA form, the CDR3 reads TGTGCCAGCAGCTCCCCGTTAGCGGTCCGGCGGGGGGACGAGCAGTACTTC.

The chain has TRBV6-2 or TRBV6-3 and TRBJ1-1; 8 bases fit TRBD1. V shed 6 bases and J 0 bases; nucleotides not matched to a gene: 3. The CDR3 sequence is 14 residues long. Germline V lookup: CDR1 MNHEY, CDR2 SVGEGT. The CDR3 is CASRSRGLNTEAFF. The DNA for the CDR3 is TGTGCCAGCAGGTCCAGGGGGCTGAACACTGAAGCTTTCTTT.

The gene calls are TRBV2 and TRBJ2-7; D gene ambiguous. This CDR3 has 13 residues. V gave up 4 bases and J gave up 6 bases, with 13 bases separating them. Germline V gene lookup returns CDR1 SNHLY and CDR2 FYNNEI. The CDR3 sequence: CASSVGRTGEQYF. The CDR3 DNA follows: TGTGCCAGCAGTGTCGGCAGAACGGGCGAGCAGTACTTC.

The chain joins TRBV21-1 to TRBJ2-5; the table's D call, TRBD1, was not checked against the DNA. TRBV21-1 is deemed a pseudogene. This CDR3 is built from 16 residues. The CDR3 region has the DNA TGTGCCAGCAGCAAAGTTGCCAGGGGGCGTCAAGAGACCCAGTACTTC. It translates to CASSKVARGRQETQYF.

This chain's CDR3 is CASSQDMTSGNNEQFF. Written as DNA, the CDR3 is TGTGCCAGCAGCCAAGATATGACTAGCGGAAACAATGAGCAGTTCTTC. The rearrangement uses TRBV4-2 and TRBJ2-1, with 9 bases identical to TRBD2. This CDR3 contains 16 residues. Germline CDR1 and CDR2: LGHNA and YNFKEQ. J gave up 5 bases and V 0 bases, and 5 bases lay outside the gene matches.

This clonotype was seen a handful of times. The chain combines TRBV7-8 with TRBJ1-1, with 10 bases that match TRBD1. The V segment lost 5 bases and the J segment 5 bases; nucleotides outside the gene matches: 11. Germline V gene data show CDR1 as SGHVS and CDR2 as FQNEAQ. The CDR3 extends over 16 amino acids. The CDR3 here is CASSQLDRGRGTEAFF. The CDR3 bases are TGTGCCAGCAGCCAACTGGACAGGGGGAGAGGAACTGAAGCTTTCTTT.